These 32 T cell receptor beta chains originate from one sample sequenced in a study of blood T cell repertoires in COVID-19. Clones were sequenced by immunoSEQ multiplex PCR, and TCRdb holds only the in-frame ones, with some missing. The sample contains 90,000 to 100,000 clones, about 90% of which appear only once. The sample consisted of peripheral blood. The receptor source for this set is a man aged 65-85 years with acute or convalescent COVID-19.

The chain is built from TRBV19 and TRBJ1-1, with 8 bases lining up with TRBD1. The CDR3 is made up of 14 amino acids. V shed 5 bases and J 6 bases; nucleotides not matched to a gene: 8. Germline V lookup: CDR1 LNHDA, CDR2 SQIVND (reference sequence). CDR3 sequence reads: CASSSRTGWSEAFF. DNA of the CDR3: TGTGCCAGTAGTTCTAGGACAGGGTGGTCTGAAGCTTTCTTT.

CDR3 coding DNA: TGTGCCAGTAGTCAATTCACAGGGATCCCCTACAATGAGCAGTTCTTC. Amino acids: CASSQFTGIPYNEQFF. The V call is TRBV19, the J call TRBJ2-1; possibly TRBD1 for D (6 bases). Trimming left V 5 bases short and J 2 bases short, with 16 bases between. The CDR3 contains 16 residues. Looked up from germline, CDR1 is LNHDA and CDR2 is SQIVND (reference sequence).

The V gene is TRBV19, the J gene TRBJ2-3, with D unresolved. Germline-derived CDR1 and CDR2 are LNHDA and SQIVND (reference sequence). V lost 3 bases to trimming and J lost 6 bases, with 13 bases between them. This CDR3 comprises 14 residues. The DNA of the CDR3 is TGTGCCAGTAGTATGCGTCCTGAGGTGGATACGCAGTATTTT. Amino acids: CASSMRPEVDTQYF. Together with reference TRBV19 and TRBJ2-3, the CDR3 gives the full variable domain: DGGITQSPKYLFRKEGQNVTLSCEQNLNHDAMYWYRQDPGQGLRLIYYSQIVNDFQKGDIAEGYSVSREKKESFPLTVTSAQKNPTAFYLCASSMRPEVDTQYFGPGTRLTVL.

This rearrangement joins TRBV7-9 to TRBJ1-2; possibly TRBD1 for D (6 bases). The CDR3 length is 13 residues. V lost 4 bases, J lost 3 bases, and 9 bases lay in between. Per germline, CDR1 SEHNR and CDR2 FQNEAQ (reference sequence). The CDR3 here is CASSYNRDYGYTF. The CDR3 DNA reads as TGTGCCAGCAGCTATAACAGGGACTATGGCTACACCTTC.

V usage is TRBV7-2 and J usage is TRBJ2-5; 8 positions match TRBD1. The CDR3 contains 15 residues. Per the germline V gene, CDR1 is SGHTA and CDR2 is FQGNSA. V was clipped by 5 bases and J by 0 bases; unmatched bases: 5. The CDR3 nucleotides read TGTGCCAGCAGCCCCGGACAGGGATACCAAGAGACCCAGTACTTC. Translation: CASSPGQGYQETQYF.

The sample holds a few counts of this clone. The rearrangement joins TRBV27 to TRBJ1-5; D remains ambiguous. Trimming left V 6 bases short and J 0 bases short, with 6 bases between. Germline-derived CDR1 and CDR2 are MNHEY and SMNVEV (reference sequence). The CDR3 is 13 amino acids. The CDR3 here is CASRLYSNQPQHF. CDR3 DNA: TGTGCCAGCAGGCTATATAGCAATCAGCCCCAGCATTTT.

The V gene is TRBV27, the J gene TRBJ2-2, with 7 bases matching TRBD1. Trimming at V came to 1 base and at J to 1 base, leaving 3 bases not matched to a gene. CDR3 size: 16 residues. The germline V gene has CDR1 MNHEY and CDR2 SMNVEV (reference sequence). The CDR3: CASSLLGQLNTGELFF. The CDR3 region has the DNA TGTGCCAGCAGTTTATTGGGACAGCTGAACACCGGGGAGCTGTTTTTT.

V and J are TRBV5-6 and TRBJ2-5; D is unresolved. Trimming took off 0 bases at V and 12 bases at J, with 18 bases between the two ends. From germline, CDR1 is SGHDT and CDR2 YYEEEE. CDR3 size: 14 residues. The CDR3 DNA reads TGTGCCAGCAGCTTGGCCAGTGCCGACGGTCGGGAGTACTTC. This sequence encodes CASSLASADGREYF.

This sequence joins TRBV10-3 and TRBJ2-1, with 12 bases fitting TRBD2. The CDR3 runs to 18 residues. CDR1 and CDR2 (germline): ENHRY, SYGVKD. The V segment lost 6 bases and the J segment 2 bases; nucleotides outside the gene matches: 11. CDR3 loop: CAIRTSGGLSSPYNEQFF. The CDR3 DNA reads TGTGCCATCAGGACTAGCGGGGGCCTCAGCTCGCCCTACAATGAGCAGTTCTTC.

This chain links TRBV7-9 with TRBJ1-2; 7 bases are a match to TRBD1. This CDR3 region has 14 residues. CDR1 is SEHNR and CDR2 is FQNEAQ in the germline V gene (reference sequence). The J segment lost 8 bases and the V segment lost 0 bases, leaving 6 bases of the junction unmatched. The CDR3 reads CASSLAGGLGGYTF. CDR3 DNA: TGTGCCAGCAGCTTAGCAGGGGGCCTCGGAGGCTACACCTTC.

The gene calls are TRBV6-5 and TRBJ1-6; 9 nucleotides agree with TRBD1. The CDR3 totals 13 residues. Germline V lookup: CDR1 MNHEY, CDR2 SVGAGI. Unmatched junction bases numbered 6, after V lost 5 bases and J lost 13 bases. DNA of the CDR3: TGTGCCAGCAGTCCGGGACAGGGCATTCCCCTCCACTTT. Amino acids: CASSPGQGIPLHF.

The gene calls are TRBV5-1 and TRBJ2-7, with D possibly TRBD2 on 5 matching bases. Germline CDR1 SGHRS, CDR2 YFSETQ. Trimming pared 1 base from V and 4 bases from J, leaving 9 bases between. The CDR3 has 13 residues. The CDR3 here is CASSLTSGYEQYF. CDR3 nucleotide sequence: TGCGCCAGCAGCTTGACTAGTGGTTACGAGCAGTACTTC. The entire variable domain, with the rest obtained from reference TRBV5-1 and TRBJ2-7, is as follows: KAGVTQTPRYLIKTRGQQVTLSCSPISGHRSVSWYQQTPGQGLQFLFEYFSETQRNKGNFPGRFSGRQFSNSRSEMNVSTLELGDSALYLCASSLTSGYEQYFGPGTRLTVT.

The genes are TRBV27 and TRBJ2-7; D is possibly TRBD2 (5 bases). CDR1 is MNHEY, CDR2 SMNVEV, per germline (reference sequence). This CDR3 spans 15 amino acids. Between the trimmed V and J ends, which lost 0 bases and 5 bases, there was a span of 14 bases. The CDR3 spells CASSLSVPGFDEQYF. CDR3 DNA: TGTGCCAGCAGTTTATCGGTCCCGGGATTTGACGAGCAGTACTTC.

CDR3 amino acids: CASSRRDGAGETQYF. The CDR3 region has the DNA TGTGCCAGCAGCCGCCGAGACGGAGCCGGGGAGACCCAGTACTTC. The chain has TRBV5-5 and TRBJ2-5; D is unclear. This CDR3 is 15 amino acids long. V shed 4 bases and J shed 5 bases, with 18 bases lying between them. Germline CDR1 and CDR2: SGHKS and YYEKEE (reference sequence). Looking up the rest from reference TRBV5-5 and TRBJ2-5 gives the full variable domain: DAGVTQSPTHLIKTRGQQVTLRCSPISGHKSVSWYQQVLGQGPQFIFQYYEKEERGRGNFPDRFSARQFPNYSSELNVNALLLGDSALYLCASSRRDGAGETQYFGPGTRLLVL.

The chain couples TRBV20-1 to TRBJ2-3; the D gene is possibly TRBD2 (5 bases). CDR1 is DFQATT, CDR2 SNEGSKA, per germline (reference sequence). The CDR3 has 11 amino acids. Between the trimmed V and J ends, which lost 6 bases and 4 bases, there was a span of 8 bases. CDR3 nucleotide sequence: TGCAGTGCCCCACTAGCAGATACGCAGTATTTT. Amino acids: CSAPLADTQYF.

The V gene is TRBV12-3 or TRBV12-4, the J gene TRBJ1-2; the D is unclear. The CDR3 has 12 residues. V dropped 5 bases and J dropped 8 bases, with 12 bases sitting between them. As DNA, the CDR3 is TGTGCCAGCAGTCGGCCGACACGCGGCTACACCTTC. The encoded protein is CASSRPTRGYTF.

CDR3 nucleotide sequence: TGTGCCATCAGTCGGACTAGCGGGGGGGTTATGGAGACCCAGTACTTC. Translating it yields CAISRTSGGVMETQYF. V gene TRBV10-3 combines with J gene TRBJ2-5, with 15 bases matching TRBD2. This CDR3 has 16 residues. Trimming removed 5 bases from V and 5 bases from J; junction bases left unmatched: 6. Germline V lookup: CDR1 ENHRY, CDR2 SYGVKD.

This CDR3 reads CASSLSGQPDEKLFF. The DNA for the CDR3 is TGCGCCAGCAGCTTGTCTGGACAGCCAGATGAAAAACTGTTTTTT. This rearrangement joins TRBV5-1 to TRBJ1-4, with D possibly TRBD1 on 6 matching bases. V was trimmed by 1 base and J by 6 bases, leaving 13 bases between them. CDR1 and CDR2 (germline): SGHRS, YFSETQ. There are 15 residues in the CDR3.

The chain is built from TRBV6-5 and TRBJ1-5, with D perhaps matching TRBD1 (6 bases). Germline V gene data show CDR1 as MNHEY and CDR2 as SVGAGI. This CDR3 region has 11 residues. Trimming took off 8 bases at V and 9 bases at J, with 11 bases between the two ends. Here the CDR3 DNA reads TGTGCCAGCGGCACAGGGAGGCCCCAGCATTTT. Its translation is CASGTGRPQHF.

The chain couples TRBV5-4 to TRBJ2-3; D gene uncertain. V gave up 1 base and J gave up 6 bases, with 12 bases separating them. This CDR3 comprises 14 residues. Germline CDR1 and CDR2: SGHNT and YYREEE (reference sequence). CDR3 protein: CASSLLGLEDTQYF. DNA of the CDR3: TGTGCCAGCAGCTTGTTGGGTTTGGAGGATACGCAGTATTTT.

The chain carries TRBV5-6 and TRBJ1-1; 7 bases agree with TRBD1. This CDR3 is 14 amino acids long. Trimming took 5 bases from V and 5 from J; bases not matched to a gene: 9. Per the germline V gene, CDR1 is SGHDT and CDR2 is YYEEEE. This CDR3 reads CASSQTGDKTEAFF. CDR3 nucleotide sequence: TGTGCCAGCAGTCAAACAGGGGATAAGACTGAAGCTTTCTTT. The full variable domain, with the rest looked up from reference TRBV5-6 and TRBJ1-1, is DAGVTQSPTHLIKTRGQQVTLRCSPKSGHDTVSWYQQALGQGPQFIFQYYEEEERQRGNFPDRFSGHQFPNYSSELNVNALLLGDSALYLCASSQTGDKTEAFFGQGTRLTVV.

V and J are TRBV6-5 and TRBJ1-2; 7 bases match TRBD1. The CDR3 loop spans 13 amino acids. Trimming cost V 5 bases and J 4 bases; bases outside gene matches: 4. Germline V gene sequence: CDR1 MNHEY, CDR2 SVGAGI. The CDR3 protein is CASSNTGAYGYTF. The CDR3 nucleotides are TGTGCCAGCAGTAATACAGGGGCCTATGGCTACACCTTC.

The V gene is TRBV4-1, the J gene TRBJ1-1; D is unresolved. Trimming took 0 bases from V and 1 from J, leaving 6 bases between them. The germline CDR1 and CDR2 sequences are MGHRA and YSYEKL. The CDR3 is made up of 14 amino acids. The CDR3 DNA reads TGCGCCAGCAGCCAAGAGGAGTCGAACACTGAAGCTTTCTTT. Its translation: CASSQEESNTEAFF.

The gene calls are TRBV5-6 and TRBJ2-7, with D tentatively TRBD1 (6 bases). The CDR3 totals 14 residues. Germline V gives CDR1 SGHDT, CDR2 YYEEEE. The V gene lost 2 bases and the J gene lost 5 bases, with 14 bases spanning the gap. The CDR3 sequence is CASSFQGPIHEQYF. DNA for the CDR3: TGTGCCAGCAGCTTCCAGGGGCCTATACACGAGCAGTACTTC.

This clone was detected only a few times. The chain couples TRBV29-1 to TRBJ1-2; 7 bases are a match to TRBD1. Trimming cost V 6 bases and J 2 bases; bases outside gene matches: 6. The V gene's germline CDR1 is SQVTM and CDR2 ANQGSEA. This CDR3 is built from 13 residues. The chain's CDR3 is CSVRTGENYGYTF. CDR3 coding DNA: TGCAGCGTAAGAACAGGGGAGAACTATGGCTACACCTTC. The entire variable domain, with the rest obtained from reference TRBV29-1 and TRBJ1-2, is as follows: SAVISQKPSRDICQRGTSLTIQCQVDSQVTMMFWYRQQPGQSLTLIATANQGSEATYESGFVIDKFPISRPNLTFSTLTVSNMSPEDSSIYLCSVRTGENYGYTFGSGTRLTVV.

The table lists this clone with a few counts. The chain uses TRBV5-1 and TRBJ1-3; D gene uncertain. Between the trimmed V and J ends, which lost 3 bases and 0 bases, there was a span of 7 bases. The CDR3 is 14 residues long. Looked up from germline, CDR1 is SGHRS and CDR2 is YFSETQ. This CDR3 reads CASSSTSSGNTIYF. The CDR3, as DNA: TGCGCCAGCAGCTCCACAAGCTCTGGAAACACCATATATTTT.

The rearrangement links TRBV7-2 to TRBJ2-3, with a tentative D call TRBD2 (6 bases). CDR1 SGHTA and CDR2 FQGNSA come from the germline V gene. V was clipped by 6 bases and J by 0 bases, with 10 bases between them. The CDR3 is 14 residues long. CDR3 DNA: TGTGCCAGCAGGACCGGGACTAGCACAGATACGCAGTATTTT. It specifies CASRTGTSTDTQYF.

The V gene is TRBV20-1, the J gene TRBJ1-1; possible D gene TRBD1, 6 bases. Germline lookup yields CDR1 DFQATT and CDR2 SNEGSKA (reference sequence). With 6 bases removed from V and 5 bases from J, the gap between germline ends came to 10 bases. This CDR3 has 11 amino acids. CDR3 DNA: TGCAGTGCCAATAGGGGGACTGAAGCTTTCTTT. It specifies CSANRGTEAFF.

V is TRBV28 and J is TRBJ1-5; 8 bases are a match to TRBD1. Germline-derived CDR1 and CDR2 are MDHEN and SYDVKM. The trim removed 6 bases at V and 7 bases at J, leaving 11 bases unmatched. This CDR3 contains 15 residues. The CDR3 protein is CASSWTGPRGQPQHF. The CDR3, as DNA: TGTGCCAGCAGCTGGACAGGGCCAAGGGGGCAGCCCCAGCATTTT.

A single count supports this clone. This chain's CDR3 is CASSFSGYEQYV. DNA of the CDR3: TGTGCCAGCAGCTTTTCGGGGTACGAGCAGTACGTC. This sequence joins TRBV11-2 and TRBJ2-7, with D possibly being TRBD2 (5 bases). The CDR3 sequence is 12 residues long. Germline V gene lookup returns CDR1 SGHAT and CDR2 FQNNGV. Trimming removed 3 bases from V and 4 bases from J, with 7 bases in between.

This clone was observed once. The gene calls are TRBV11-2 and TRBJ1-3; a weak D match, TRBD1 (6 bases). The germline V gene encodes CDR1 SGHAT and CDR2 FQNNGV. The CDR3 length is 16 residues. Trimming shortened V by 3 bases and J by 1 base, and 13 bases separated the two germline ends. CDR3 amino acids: CASSFRGRTSGNTIYF. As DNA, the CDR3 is TGTGCCAGCAGCTTCAGGGGCCGAACTTCTGGAAACACCATATATTTT.

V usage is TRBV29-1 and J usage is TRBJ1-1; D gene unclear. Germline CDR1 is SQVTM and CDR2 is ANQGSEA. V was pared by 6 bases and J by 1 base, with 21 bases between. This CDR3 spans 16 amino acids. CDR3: CSVLPVAPTGNTEAFF. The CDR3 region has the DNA TGCAGCGTCTTACCCGTTGCTCCCACGGGGAACACTGAAGCTTTCTTT. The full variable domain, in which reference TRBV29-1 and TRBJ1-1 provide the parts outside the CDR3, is SAVISQKPSRDICQRGTSLTIQCQVDSQVTMMFWYRQQPGQSLTLIATANQGSEATYESGFVIDKFPISRPNLTFSTLTVSNMSPEDSSIYLCSVLPVAPTGNTEAFFGQGTRLTVV.